A selection of T cell receptor beta chains follows, all from one sample in a study of cytomegalovirus exposure and HLA in healthy donors. Profiled with immunoSEQ multiplex PCR; TCRdb holds only in-frame clones, not every one. The repertoire holds 120,000 or so clones, with approximately 90% as singletons. The sample was PBMCs. Receptors were obtained from a woman aged 18-29 years in good health and CMV-seronegative. Both conserved end residues are part of each CDR3. Fields, in order: J gene, CDR3 length, D gene, clone size, V gene, CDR3 protein, CDR3 DNA. The D gene is left open where the match is weak. Size values are once, few and many counts, or a class for expanded clones, and some rows have none.

>TRBJ2-1|17|TRBD2|once|TRBV28
CASSLGPGLAGDKVEFF
TGTGCCAGCAGTTTGGGCCCGGGACTAGCGGGAGATAAGGTCGAGTTCTTC
>TRBJ2-7|14|TRBD2|.|TRBV27
CASRRTSGGYEQYF
TGTGCCAGCAGGCGGACTAGCGGGGGGTACGAGCAGTACTTC
>TRBJ1-2|13|TRBD1|few|TRBV30
CAWSSSRGHGYTF
TGTGCCTGGAGTTCGTCCAGGGGGCATGGCTACACCTTC
>TRBJ2-1|14|TRBD2|.|TRBV28
CASSLGLASNEQFF
TGTGCCAGCAGTCTCGGACTAGCTAGTAATGAGCAGTTCTTC
>TRBJ1-4|14|TRBD1|once|TRBV19
CATNPGQGNEKLFF
TGTGCCACCAACCCGGGACAGGGGAATGAAAAACTGTTTTTT
>TRBJ2-1|12|.|.|TRBV6-1
CASNSGTRSKFF
TGTGCCAGCAATTCCGGGACAAGGAGTAAGTTCTTC
>TRBJ1-2|17|TRBD1|few|TRBV5-1
CASSLAPTGGDGYGYTF
TGCGCCAGCAGCTTGGCCCCAACAGGGGGGGATGGCTATGGCTACACCTTC
>TRBJ2-7|13|.|.|TRBV7-6
CASSLGQKYEQYF
TGTGCCAGCAGCTTAGGACAGAAATACGAGCAGTACTTC
>TRBJ2-7|16|TRBD2|once|TRBV5-6
CASTDDLAGGSYEQYF
TGTGCCAGCACCGATGACCTAGCGGGAGGGTCGTACGAGCAGTACTTC
>TRBJ1-2|16|TRBD1|.|TRBV5-1
CASSLVGQGVAGGYTF
TGCGCCAGCAGCTTGGTCGGACAGGGCGTTGCTGGTGGCTACACCTTC
>TRBJ1-2|16|TRBD1|.|TRBV28
CASRNRFGTGDYGYTF
TGTGCCAGCAGGAACAGATTCGGGACAGGGGATTATGGCTACACCTTC
>TRBJ1-1|14|TRBD1|.|TRBV2
CASRETGYNTEAFF
TGTGCCAGCAGGGAGACAGGGTACAACACTGAAGCTTTCTTT
>TRBJ1-4|14|TRBD1|.|TRBV9
CASSSGQGNEKLFF
TGTGCCAGCAGCTCCGGACAGGGGAATGAAAAACTGTTTTTT
>TRBJ2-1|15|TRBD2|.|TRBV7-9
CASSQGTSGRARQFF
TGTGCCAGCAGCCAGGGGACTAGCGGGAGGGCCAGGCAGTTCTTC
>TRBJ2-6|18|.|.|TRBV27
CASSSPRVGANGANVLTF
TGTGCCAGCAGTTCTCCCAGGGTGGGGGCGAATGGGGCCAACGTCCTGACTTTC
>TRBJ2-5|18|TRBD2|.|TRBV29-1
CSVEGWTSGGRQQETQYF
TGCAGCGTTGAAGGATGGACTAGCGGGGGCCGGCAACAAGAGACCCAGTACTTC
>TRBJ2-3|15|TRBD2|.|TRBV27
CASRWGGESTDTQYF
TGTGCCAGCCGATGGGGGGGGGAGAGCACAGATACGCAGTATTTT
>TRBJ2-3|15|.|.|TRBV10-3
CAISDDGHSTDTQYF
TGTGCCATCAGTGATGATGGACACTCCACAGATACGCAGTATTTT
>TRBJ2-1|15|TRBD2|.|TRBV5-1
CASSLALAGDNEQFF
TGCGCCAGCAGCTTGGCCTTAGCGGGGGACAATGAGCAGTTCTTC
>TRBJ1-3|11|TRBD1|.|TRBV9
CASSSRTGLYF
TGTGCCAGCAGCTCCCGGACAGGGTTATATTTT
>TRBJ2-1|17|.|once|TRBV5-1
CASSLALAGGKYGEQFF
TGCGCCAGCAGCTTGGCGTTAGCAGGAGGGAAGTATGGTGAGCAGTTCTTC
>TRBJ2-7|13|TRBD2|.|TRBV6-1
CASRGGVAYEQYF
TGTGCCAGTCGGGGGGGAGTCGCATACGAGCAGTACTTC